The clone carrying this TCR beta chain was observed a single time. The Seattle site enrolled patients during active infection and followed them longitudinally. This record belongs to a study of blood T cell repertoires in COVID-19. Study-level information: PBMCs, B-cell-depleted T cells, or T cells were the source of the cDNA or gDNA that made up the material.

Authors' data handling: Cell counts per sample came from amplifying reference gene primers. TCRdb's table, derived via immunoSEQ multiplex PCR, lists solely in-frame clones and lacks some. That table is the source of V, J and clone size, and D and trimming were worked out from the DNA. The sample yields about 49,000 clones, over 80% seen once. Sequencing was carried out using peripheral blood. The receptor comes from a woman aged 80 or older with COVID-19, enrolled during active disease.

In DNA form, the CDR3 reads TGTGCCAGCAGCCAAGGAGAGGGCAGCGAAAAACTGTTTTTT. Residues: CASSQGEGSEKLFF. The V gene is TRBV4-2, the J gene TRBJ1-4; D unclear. Germline CDR1 and CDR2: LGHNA and YNFKEQ. V dropped 1 base and J dropped 8 bases, with 11 bases sitting between them. The CDR3 contains 14 residues.